These 5 T cell receptor beta chains originate from one sample sequenced in a study of tumor-infiltrating lymphocytes in primary liver carcinoma. TCR beta cDNA was made from 400 to 500 ng total RNA with a constant-region primer. Investigators got TCR beta libraries out of three nested multiplex PCR rounds, done with slightly modified ARM-PCR. Two initial PCR rounds of about 11 cycles each paired TRBV1-TRBV30 forward primers with a C-beta reverse primer. TCRdb re-called the multiplex PCR reads with MiXCR, one entry per CDR3 protein. The top ten clones hold around 9.5% of a sample with around 100,000 distinct CDR3 sequences, approximately 71% of them seen once. Unsorted bulk tissue of roughly 20-34 mg yielded co-extracted RNA and DNA. Sequenced material: liver tumor tissue from sampling region 5. The subset was: tumor region T5, tumor centre. The receptor set was obtained from a woman aged 55-69 years with primary liver carcinoma and hepatitis B virus infection.

In regard to this clonotype: A read error is possible here, since a much larger clone lies one base away. The conserved phenylalanine or tryptophan is not found at the CDR3 terminus, so this likely reflects a read error. The chain recombines TRBV28 with TRBJ1-1, with D unresolved. Germline-derived CDR1 and CDR2 are MDHEN and SYDVKM. Trimming took 7 bases from V and 2 from J, leaving 11 bases between them. The CDR3 consists of 13 residues. CDR3 DNA sequence: TGTGCCAGCACCTCAGGCTATAACACTGAAGCTTTCTTA. Its protein is CASTSGYNTEAFL.

With respect to this clonotype: Relative to the germline gene, one junction end is altered; a read error may explain this. V usage is TRBV28 and J usage is TRBJ2-3, with a possible D match to TRBD2 (6 bases). This CDR3 has 15 residues. The germline V gene encodes CDR1 MDHEN and CDR2 SYDVKM. In DNA form, the CDR3 reads TGTGCCAGCCTCGGCGGGGTAGTTAGCACAGATGCGCAGTATTTT. As protein: CASLGGVVSTDAQYF.

V and J are TRBV5-1 and TRBJ2-1; 13 positions agree with TRBD2. V dropped 4 bases and J dropped 12; count of bases not matched to a gene: 10. CDR3 length equals 15 residues. CDR1 and CDR2 (germline): SGHRS, YFSETQ. The CDR3 is CASSPGTSGNAGQFF. The CDR3 DNA sequence: TGCGCCAGCAGCCCGGGGACTAGCGGGAATGCTGGGCAGTTCTTC.

There are many counts of this clonotype. The rearrangement joins TRBV6-5 to TRBJ1-6, with D unresolved. The germline CDR1 and CDR2 sequences are MNHEY and SVGAGI. CDR3 size: 13 residues. V lost 7 bases and J 10 bases, leaving 14 bases between the germline ends. CDR3 protein: CASKRRETSPLHF. The CDR3 coding sequence is TGTGCCAGCAAAAGGCGGGAGACATCACCCCTCCACTTT.

As concerns this clonotype: An end of the junction differs from the germline gene, which may be a read error. This chain uses TRBV11-3 with TRBJ1-2; D remains unclear. The CDR3 covers 14 residues. Germline CDR1 is SGHNT and CDR2 is YENEEA. CDR3 loop: CTRSLATVLDDYTF. CDR3 sequence (DNA): TGTACCAGAAGCTTAGCGACGGTTCTTGATGACTACACCTTC.